The following is a TCR beta chain sequence with its context. Its target is not known. This sample was taken from a study of shared clonotypes between healthy human individuals. Assay execution took place at the deep level. Using immunoSEQ multiplex PCR, the repertoire was profiled, and TCRdb retains in-frame clones only, with some absent. The top ten hold about 1.5% of the sample, which has about 1 million clones, roughly 70% seen once. Notes on the study in general: Clonotypes shared by all four donors outscored non-shared clonotypes in generation probability.

Sequenced: memory CD4+ T cells sorted from blood. Subset indicated: CD45RA-negative fraction. The origin of this receptor is a man younger than 35 in good health.

The CDR3 bases are TGTGCCAGCAAGCCCAGTGCCAGCAGCTTAATAGCAACTGAAGCTTTCTTT. Translated: CASKPSASSLIATEAFF. This rearrangement joins TRBV7-2 to TRBJ1-1, with D hard to call. V was pared by 7 bases and J by 5 bases, with 26 bases between. The CDR3 runs to 17 residues. CDR1 is SGHTA and CDR2 is FQGNSA in the germline V gene.